This T cell receptor beta chain was identified in a study of metastatic and nonmetastatic thyroid tumors. TCRdb reassembled clones from the PCR reads with MiXCR. The top ten hold more than 8% of the sample, which has about 85,000 clones, 8.6% seen once. No treatment had been given to any patient before thyroid surgery. The sample was blood. The receptor was isolated from a female donor with papillary thyroid cancer or a benign thyroid nodule (not recorded which). Some clones in this sample may be carry-over from other donors' samples.

CDR3 protein: CASSLHLGEQYF. CDR3 nucleotides: TGTGCCAGCAGCCTCCACCTAGGCGAGCAGTACTTC. This sequence joins TRBV7-9 and TRBJ2-7; D unclear. This CDR3 spans 12 amino acids. The germline V gene encodes CDR1 SEHNR and CDR2 FQNEAQ (reference sequence). Trimming removed 5 bases from V and 6 bases from J, with 11 bases in between.